The source of this TCR beta chain is a study of shared clonotypes between healthy human individuals. This CDR3 has 12 amino acids. CDR1 and CDR2 from the germline V gene are MNHNY and SVGAGI (reference sequence). The V end lost 6 bases, the J end lost 8 bases, and 13 bases lay between the germline ends. Sequencing used immunoSEQ multiplex PCR; TCRdb keeps in-frame clones, though not all of them. The sample includes 2,500,000 or so clones, 90% to 95% seen only once; the top ten take about 0.39%. Source material: naive CD4+ T cells from PBMCs. Subset reported: CD45RA+ positively selected. The chain joins TRBV6-6 to TRBJ1-1; no firm D call. The TCR sequence derives from a man aged 18 to 30 in good health. Some clones in this sample may be carry-over from other donors' samples. The CDR3 loop is CASRVPVGEAFF. DNA of the CDR3: TGTGCCAGCAGGGTACCCGTAGGGGAAGCTTTCTTT.